This record looks at one T cell receptor (beta chain) sequence and its context. Time point in this sample: pre-treatment sample, taken before nivolumab and TIL therapy. The V and J ends lost 1 base and 4 bases respectively, with 14 bases between them. The CDR3 length is 16 residues. Germline CDR1 is LGHNA and CDR2 is YSLEER. These data are taken from a study of TIL therapy for anti-PD-1-resistant metastatic lung cancer. This was the immunoSEQ v3 assay. The assay was immunoSEQ multiplex PCR, and TCRdb's table has in-frame clones only and misses some. The sample carries more than 20,000 clones, over 70% recorded once.

This sequence was found in a person between 25 and 80 years old with non-small cell lung cancer. Sequencing was performed on blood, taken at baseline. The rearrangement joins TRBV4-3 to TRBJ1-3; D not resolved. CDR3 region: CASSQVYSALGNTIYF. CDR3 nucleotide sequence: TGCGCCAGCAGCCAAGTTTACTCAGCGTTGGGAAACACCATATATTTT.